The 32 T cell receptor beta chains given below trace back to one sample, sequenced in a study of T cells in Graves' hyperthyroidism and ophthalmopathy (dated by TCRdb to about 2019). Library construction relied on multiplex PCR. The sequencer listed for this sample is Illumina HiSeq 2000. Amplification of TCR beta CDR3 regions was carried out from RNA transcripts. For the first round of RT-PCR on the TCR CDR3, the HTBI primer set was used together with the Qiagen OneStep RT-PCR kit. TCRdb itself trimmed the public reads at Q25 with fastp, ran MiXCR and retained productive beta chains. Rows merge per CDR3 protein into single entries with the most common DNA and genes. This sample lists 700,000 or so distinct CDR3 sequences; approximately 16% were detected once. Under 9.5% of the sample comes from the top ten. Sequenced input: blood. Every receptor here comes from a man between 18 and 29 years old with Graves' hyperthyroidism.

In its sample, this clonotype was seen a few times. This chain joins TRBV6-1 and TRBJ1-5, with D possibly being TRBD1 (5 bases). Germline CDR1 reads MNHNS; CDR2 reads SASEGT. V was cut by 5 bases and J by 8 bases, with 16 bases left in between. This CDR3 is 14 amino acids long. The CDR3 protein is CASSSNSWGEPQHF. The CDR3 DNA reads TGTGCCAGCAGTAGCAACAGTTGGGGGGAGCCCCAGCATTTT.

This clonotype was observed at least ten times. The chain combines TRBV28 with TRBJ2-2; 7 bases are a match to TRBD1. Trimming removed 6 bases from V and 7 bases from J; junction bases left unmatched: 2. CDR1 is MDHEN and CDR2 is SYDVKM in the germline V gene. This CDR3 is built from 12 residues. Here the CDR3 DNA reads TGTGCCAGCAGAAGGGGGCGCGGGGAGCTGTTTTTT. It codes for CASRRGRGELFF. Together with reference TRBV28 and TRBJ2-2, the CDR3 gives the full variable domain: DVKVTQSSRYLVKRTGEKVFLECVQDMDHENMFWYRQDPGLGLRLIYFSYDVKMKEKGDIPEGYSVSREKKERFSLILESASTNQTSMYLCASRRGRGELFFGEGSRLTVL.

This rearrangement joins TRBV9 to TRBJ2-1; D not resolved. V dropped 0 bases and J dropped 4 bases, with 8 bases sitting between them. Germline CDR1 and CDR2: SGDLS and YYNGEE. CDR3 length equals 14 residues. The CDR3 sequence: CASSVGSVYNEQFF. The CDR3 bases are TGTGCCAGCAGCGTAGGTTCAGTTTACAATGAGCAGTTCTTC. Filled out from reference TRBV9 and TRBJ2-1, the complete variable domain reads DSGVTQTPKHLITATGQRVTLRCSPRSGDLSVYWYQQSLDQGLQFLIQYYNGEERAKGNILERFSAQQFPDLHSELNLSSLELGDSALYFCASSVGSVYNEQFFGPGTRLTVL.

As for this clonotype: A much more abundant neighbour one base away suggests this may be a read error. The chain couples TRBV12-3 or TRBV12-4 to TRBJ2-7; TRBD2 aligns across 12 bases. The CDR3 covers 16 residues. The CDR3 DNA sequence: TGTGCCTGCAGCCTATCCGCACTAGCGGGAGGCTACGAGCAGTACTTC. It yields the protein CACSLSALAGGYEQYF.

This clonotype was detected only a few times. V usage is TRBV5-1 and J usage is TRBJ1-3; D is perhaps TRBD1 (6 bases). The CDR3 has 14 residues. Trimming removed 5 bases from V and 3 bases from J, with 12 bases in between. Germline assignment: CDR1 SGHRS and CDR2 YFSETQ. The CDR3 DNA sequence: TGCGCCAGCAGACTGGTAGGGGGTGGAAACACCATATATTTT. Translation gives CASRLVGGGNTIYF. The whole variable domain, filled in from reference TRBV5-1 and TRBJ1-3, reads KAGVTQTPRYLIKTRGQQVTLSCSPISGHRSVSWYQQTPGQGLQFLFEYFSETQRNKGNFPGRFSGRQFSNSRSEMNVSTLELGDSALYLCASRLVGGGNTIYFGEGSWLTVV.

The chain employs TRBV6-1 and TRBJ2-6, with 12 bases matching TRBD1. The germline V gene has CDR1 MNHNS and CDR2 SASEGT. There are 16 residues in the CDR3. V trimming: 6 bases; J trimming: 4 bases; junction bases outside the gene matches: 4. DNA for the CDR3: TGTGCCAGCAGGGGACAGGGGGCGTGGGGGGCCAACGTCCTGACTTTC. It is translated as CASRGQGAWGANVLTF.

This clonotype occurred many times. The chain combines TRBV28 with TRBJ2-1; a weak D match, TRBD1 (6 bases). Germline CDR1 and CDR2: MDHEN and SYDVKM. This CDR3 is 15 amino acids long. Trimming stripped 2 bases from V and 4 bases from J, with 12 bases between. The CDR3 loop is CASSLQGQRYNEQFF. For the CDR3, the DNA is TGTGCCAGCAGTTTACAAGGACAGAGATACAATGAGCAGTTCTTC. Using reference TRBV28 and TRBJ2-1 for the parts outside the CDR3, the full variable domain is DVKVTQSSRYLVKRTGEKVFLECVQDMDHENMFWYRQDPGLGLRLIYFSYDVKMKEKGDIPEGYSVSREKKERFSLILESASTNQTSMYLCASSLQGQRYNEQFFGPGTRLTVL.

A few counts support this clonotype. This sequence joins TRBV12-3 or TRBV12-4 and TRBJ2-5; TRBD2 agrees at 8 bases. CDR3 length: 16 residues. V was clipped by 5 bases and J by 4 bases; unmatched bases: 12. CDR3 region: CASSNQRERVSETQYF. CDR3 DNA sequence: TGTGCCAGCAGTAACCAGCGGGAGAGGGTTTCAGAGACCCAGTACTTC.

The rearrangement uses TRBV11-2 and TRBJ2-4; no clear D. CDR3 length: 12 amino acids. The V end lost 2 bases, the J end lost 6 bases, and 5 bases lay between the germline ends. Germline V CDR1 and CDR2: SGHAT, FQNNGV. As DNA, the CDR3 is TGTGCCAGCAGCTTAAGAGGAAACATTCAGTACTTC. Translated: CASSLRGNIQYF.

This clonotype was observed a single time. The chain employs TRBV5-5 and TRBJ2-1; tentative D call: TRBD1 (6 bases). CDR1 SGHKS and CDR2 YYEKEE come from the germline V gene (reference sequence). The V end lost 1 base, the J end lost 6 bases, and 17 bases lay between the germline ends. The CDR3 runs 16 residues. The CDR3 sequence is CASSLIITGSRNEQFF. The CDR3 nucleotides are TGTGCCAGCAGCTTGATTATAACAGGGTCCCGCAATGAGCAGTTCTTC.

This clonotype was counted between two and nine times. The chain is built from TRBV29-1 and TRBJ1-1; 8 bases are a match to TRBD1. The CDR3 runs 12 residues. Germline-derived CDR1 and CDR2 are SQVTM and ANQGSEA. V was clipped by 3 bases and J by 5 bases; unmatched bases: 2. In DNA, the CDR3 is TGCAGCGTTGACAGGGGGCGGACTGAAGCTTTCTTT. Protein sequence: CSVDRGRTEAFF.

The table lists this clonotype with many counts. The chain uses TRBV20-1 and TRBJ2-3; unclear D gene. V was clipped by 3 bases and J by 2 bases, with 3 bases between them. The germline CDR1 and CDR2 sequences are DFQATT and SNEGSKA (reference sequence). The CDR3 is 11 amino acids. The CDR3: CSARHTDTQYF. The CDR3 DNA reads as TGCAGTGCTAGGCACACAGATACGCAGTATTTT.

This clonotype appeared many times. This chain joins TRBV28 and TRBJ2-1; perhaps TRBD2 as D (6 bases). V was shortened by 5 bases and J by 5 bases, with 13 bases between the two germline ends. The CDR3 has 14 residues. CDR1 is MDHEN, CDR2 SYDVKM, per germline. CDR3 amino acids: CASSQLAPHNEQFF. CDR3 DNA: TGTGCCAGCAGTCAACTAGCTCCCCACAATGAGCAGTTCTTC.

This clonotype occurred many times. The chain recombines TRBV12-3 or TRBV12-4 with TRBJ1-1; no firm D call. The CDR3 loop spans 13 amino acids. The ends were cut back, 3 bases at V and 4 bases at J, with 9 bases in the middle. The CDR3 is CASSFVVSTEAFF. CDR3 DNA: TGTGCCAGCAGTTTTGTAGTTAGCACTGAAGCTTTCTTT.

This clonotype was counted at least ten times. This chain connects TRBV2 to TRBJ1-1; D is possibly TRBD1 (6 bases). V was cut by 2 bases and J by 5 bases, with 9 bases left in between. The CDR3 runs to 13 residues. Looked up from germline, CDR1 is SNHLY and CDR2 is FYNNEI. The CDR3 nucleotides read TGTGCCAGCAGTGAACAGGGGCAAACTGAAGCTTTCTTT. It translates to CASSEQGQTEAFF.

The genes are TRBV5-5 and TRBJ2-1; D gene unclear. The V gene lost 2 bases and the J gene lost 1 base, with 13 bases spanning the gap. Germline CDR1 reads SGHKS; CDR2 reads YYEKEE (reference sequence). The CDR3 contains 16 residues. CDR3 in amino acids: CASSFRVPVSYNEQFF. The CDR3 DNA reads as TGTGCCAGCAGCTTTCGGGTTCCAGTGTCCTACAATGAGCAGTTCTTC. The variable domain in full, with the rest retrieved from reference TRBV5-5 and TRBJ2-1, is DAGVTQSPTHLIKTRGQQVTLRCSPISGHKSVSWYQQVLGQGPQFIFQYYEKEERGRGNFPDRFSARQFPNYSSELNVNALLLGDSALYLCASSFRVPVSYNEQFFGPGTRLTVL.

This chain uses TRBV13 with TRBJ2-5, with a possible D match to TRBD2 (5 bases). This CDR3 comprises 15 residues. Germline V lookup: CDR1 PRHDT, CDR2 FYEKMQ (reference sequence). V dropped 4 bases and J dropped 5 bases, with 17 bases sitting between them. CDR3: CASSSLKGEWETQYF. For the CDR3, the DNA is TGTGCCAGCAGCTCCCTCAAGGGAGAGTGGGAGACCCAGTACTTC.

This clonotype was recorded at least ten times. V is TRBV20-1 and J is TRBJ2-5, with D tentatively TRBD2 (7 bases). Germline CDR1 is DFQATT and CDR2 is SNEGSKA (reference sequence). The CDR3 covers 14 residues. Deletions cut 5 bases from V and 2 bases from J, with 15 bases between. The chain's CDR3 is CSAEGGDVQETQYF. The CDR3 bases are TGCAGTGCTGAGGGGGGGGACGTGCAAGAGACCCAGTACTTC.

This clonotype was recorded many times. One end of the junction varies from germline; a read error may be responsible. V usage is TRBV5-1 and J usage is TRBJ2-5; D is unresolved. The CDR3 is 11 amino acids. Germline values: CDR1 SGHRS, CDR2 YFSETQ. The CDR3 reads CASSVQETQYF. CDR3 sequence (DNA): TGTGCCAGCAGCGTACAAGAGACCCAGTACTTC.

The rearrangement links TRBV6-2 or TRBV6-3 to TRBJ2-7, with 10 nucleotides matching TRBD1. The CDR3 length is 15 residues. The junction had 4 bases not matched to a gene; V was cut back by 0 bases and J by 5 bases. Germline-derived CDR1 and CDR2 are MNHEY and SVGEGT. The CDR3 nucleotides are TGTGCCAGCAGTTACTCCGGGACAGGGGACCACGAGCAGTACTTC. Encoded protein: CASSYSGTGDHEQYF.

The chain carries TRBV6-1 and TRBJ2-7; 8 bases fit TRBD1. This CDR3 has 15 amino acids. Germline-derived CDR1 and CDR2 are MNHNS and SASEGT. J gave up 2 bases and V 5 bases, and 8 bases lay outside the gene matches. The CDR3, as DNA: TGTGCCAGCAGTCCCCAACAGGGGGAAACCTACGAGCAGTACTTC. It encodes CASSPQQGETYEQYF.

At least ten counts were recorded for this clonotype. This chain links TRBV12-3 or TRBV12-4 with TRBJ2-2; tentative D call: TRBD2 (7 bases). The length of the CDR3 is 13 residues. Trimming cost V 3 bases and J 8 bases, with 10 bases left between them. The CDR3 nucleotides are TGTGCCAGCAGTTTCGGGGGGCGAGGGGAGCTGTTTTTT. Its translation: CASSFGGRGELFF.

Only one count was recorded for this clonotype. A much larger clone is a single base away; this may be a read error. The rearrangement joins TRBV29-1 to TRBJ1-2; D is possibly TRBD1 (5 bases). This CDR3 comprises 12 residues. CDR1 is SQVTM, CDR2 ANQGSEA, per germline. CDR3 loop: CSGGEADYGYTF. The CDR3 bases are TGCAGTGGAGGGGAGGCTGACTATGGCTACACCTTC.

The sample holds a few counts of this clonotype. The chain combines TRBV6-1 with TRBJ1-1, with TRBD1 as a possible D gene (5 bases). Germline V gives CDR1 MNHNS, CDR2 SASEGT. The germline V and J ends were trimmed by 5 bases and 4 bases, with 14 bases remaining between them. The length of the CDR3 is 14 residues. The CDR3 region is CASSPGPRGTEAFF. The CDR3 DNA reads TGTGCCAGCAGTCCTGGACCAAGGGGCACTGAAGCTTTCTTT.

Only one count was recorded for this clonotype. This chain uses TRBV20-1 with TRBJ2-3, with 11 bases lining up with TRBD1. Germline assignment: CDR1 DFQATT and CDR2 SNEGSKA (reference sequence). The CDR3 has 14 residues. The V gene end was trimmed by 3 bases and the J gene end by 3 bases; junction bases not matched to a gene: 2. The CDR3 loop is CSASGTGGTDTQYF. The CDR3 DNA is TGCAGTGCTAGTGGGACAGGGGGTACAGATACGCAGTATTTT.

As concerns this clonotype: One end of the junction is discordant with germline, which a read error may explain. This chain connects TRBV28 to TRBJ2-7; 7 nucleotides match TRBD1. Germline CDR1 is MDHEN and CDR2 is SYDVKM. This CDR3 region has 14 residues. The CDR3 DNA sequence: TGTGCCGGCAGTACCCACAGGGGAGCCTCCGAGCAGTACTTC. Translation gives CAGSTHRGASEQYF.

Written as DNA, the CDR3 is TGCAGTGCTAGATCCGGGACTCTTACCTACGAGCAGTACTTC. Its protein product is CSARSGTLTYEQYF. This chain connects TRBV20-1 to TRBJ2-7; perhaps TRBD2 as D (6 bases). V shed 2 bases and J shed 2 bases, with 13 bases lying between them. The CDR3 loop spans 14 amino acids. The germline CDR1 and CDR2 sequences are DFQATT and SNEGSKA (reference sequence).

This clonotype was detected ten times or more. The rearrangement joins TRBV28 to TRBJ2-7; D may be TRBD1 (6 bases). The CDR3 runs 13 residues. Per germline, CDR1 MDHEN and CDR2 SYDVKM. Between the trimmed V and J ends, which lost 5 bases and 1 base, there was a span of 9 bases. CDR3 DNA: TGTGCCAGCAGTAACAGGGCTTCCTACGAGCAGTACTTC. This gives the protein CASSNRASYEQYF.

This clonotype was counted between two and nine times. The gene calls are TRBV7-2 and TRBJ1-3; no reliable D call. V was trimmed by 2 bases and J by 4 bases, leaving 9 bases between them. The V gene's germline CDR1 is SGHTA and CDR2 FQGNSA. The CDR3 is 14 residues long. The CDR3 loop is CASSLWDSGNTIYF. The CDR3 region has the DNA TGTGCCAGCAGCTTATGGGATTCCGGAAACACCATATATTTT.

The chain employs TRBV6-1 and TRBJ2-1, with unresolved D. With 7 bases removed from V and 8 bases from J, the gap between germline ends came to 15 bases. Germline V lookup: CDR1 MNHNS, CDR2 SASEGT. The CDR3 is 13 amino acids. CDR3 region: CASTRTFGDEQFF. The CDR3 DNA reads TGTGCCAGCACTCGCACCTTTGGCGATGAGCAGTTCTTC.

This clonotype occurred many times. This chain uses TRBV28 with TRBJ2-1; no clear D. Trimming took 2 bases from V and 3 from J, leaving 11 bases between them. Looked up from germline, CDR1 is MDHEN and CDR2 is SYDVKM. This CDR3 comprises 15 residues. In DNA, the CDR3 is TGTGCCAGCAGTTTAATAGCTTCCCTCTACAATGAGCAGTTCTTC. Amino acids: CASSLIASLYNEQFF.

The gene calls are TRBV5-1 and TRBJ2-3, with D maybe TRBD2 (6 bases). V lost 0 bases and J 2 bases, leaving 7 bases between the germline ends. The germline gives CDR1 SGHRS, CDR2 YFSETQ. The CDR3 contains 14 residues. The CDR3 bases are TGCGCCAGCAGCTTGGGGCGGGACACAGATACGCAGTATTTT. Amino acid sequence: CASSLGRDTDTQYF.